Following are 27 T cell receptor beta chains from one sample sequenced in a study of T-cell memory formation after mild COVID-19. Via MiXCR, TCRdb re-called the 5' RACE reads, giving one row per CDR3 protein. The repertoire has 210,000 or so distinct CDR3 sequences, approximately 16% of them found once; the top ten carry roughly 2.3%. Sequenced input: PBMCs or a T cell subset sorted from them (not recorded which). The receptors here all came from an adult woman who had mild COVID-19 (a few samples of this study predate the infection). Cell type and time point are not known.

V gene TRBV5-1 combines with J gene TRBJ1-2, with 11 bases aligning to TRBD1. The J segment lost 4 bases and the V segment lost 2 bases, leaving 13 bases of the junction unmatched. This CDR3 is built from 18 residues. Germline V lookup: CDR1 SGHRS, CDR2 YFSETQ. The DNA for the CDR3 is TGCGCCAGCAGCTTTGGCAGGACAGGGGGCGCGGGGGCCTATGGCTACACCTTC. Its translation is CASSFGRTGGAGAYGYTF.

This clonotype was detected only a few times. The chain links TRBV6-6 to TRBJ2-2; 7 bases match TRBD1. The CDR3 totals 17 residues. V lost 4 bases, J lost 6 bases, and 14 bases stayed unmatched. The germline gives CDR1 MNHNY, CDR2 SVGAGI (reference sequence). The CDR3 DNA follows: TGTGCCAGCAGTTCGACTCAGACAGGGCGTTTCGCCGGGGAGCTGTTTTTT. This sequence encodes CASSSTQTGRFAGELFF.

This clonotype has just a few counts. The chain couples TRBV20-1 to TRBJ1-4; D ambiguous. V was clipped by 3 bases and J by 8 bases, with 13 bases between them. Germline values: CDR1 DFQATT, CDR2 SNEGSKA (reference sequence). The CDR3 spans 13 residues. This chain's CDR3 is CSASRGVVEKLFF. Here the CDR3 DNA reads TGCAGTGCTAGTCGCGGAGTAGTCGAAAAACTGTTTTTT.

This chain connects TRBV27 to TRBJ2-7; tentative D call: TRBD2 (7 bases). The CDR3 has 15 amino acids. Germline CDR1 MNHEY, CDR2 SMNVEV (reference sequence). V dropped 5 bases and J dropped 1 base, with 15 bases sitting between them. The CDR3 nucleotides are TGTGCCAGCAGTCCCTGGGGGGGCCCTTCCTACGAGCAGTACTTC. Translation: CASSPWGGPSYEQYF.

This clonotype was detected only a few times. V is TRBV5-4 and J is TRBJ2-7; 8 bases agree with TRBD2. Germline assignment: CDR1 SGHNT and CDR2 YYREEE (reference sequence). With 2 bases clipped from V and 1 base from J, the junction kept 2 bases outside the gene matches. The CDR3 extends over 14 amino acids. CDR3 nucleotides: TGTGCCAGCAGCTTTAGCGGGACATCCTACGAGCAGTACTTC. Translating gives CASSFSGTSYEQYF.

This clonotype was seen a few times. This sequence joins TRBV6-5 and TRBJ1-5, with D unclear. Germline V gene lookup returns CDR1 MNHEY and CDR2 SVGAGI. The CDR3 has 13 residues. Trimming took off 5 bases at V and 3 bases at J, with 8 bases between the two ends. The CDR3 bases are TGTGCCAGCAGTCGGCAGGTCAATCAGCCCCAGCATTTT. It yields the protein CASSRQVNQPQHF.

The chain joins TRBV6-2 or TRBV6-3 to TRBJ1-2, with D uncertain. CDR3 length equals 13 residues. Trimming cost V 4 bases and J 8 bases, with 14 bases left between them. CDR1 is MNHEY, CDR2 SVGEGT, per germline. CDR3: CASSSGAPGGYTF. Here the CDR3 DNA reads TGTGCCAGCAGTTCAGGAGCCCCGGGGGGCTACACCTTC.

The CDR3 protein is CASSRDTQRETQYF. The CDR3 DNA reads as TGTGCCAGCAGTCGGGACACCCAGCGGGAGACCCAGTACTTC. The rearrangement joins TRBV12-3 or TRBV12-4 to TRBJ2-5, with a weak D call TRBD1 (6 bases). Trimming removed 5 bases at V and 5 bases at J, with 15 bases between. This CDR3 spans 14 amino acids.

This clonotype was seen a handful of times. The chain uses TRBV2 and TRBJ2-7, with 7 bases aligning to TRBD1. CDR3 size: 13 residues. Looked up from germline, CDR1 is SNHLY and CDR2 is FYNNEI. Trimming at V came to 10 bases and at J to 2 bases, leaving 8 bases not matched to a gene. This CDR3 is CAKQGKRPYEQYF. The CDR3 nucleotides read TGTGCCAAACAGGGGAAGAGGCCCTACGAGCAGTACTTC. The full variable domain, with the rest looked up from reference TRBV2 and TRBJ2-7, is EPEVTQTPSHQVTQMGQEVILRCVPISNHLYFYWYRQILGQKVEFLVSFYNNEISEKSEIFDDQFSVERPDGSNFTLKIRSTKLEDSAMYFCAKQGKRPYEQYFGPGTRLTVT.

This clonotype was seen a few times. The rearrangement links TRBV12-3 or TRBV12-4 to TRBJ1-5, with D unclear. The CDR3 extends over 14 amino acids. The V end was cut by 6 bases, the J end by 2 bases, with 11 bases between. This chain's CDR3 is CASSADVGNQPQHF. The DNA of the CDR3 is TGTGCCAGCAGCGCGGACGTTGGCAATCAGCCCCAGCATTTT.

J is TRBJ2-5 and V is TRBV5-5; D is ambiguous. V was clipped by 3 bases and J by 2 bases, with 11 bases between them. The CDR3 sequence is 14 residues long. Germline CDR1 reads SGHKS; CDR2 reads YYEKEE (reference sequence). Written as DNA, the CDR3 is TGTGCCAGCAGCTCGGTCCCGGGTCAAGAGACCCAGTACTTC. Translation gives CASSSVPGQETQYF.

The rearrangement uses TRBV24-1 and TRBJ2-1, with TRBD1 as a possible D gene (5 bases). Trimming took 4 bases from V and 8 from J, leaving 14 bases between them. Per germline, CDR1 KGHDR and CDR2 SFDVKD. The CDR3 extends over 14 amino acids. The CDR3: CATSDQGRRDEQFF. The CDR3 bases are TGTGCCACCAGTGACCAGGGTCGAAGGGATGAGCAGTTCTTC.

Only a few counts were recorded for this clonotype. The chain recombines TRBV27 with TRBJ1-5; the D is unclear. CDR1 and CDR2 from the germline V gene are MNHEY and SMNVEV (reference sequence). V was shortened by 3 bases and J by 3 bases, with 6 bases between the two germline ends. CDR3 size: 13 residues. CDR3 loop: CASSFYANQPQHF. The CDR3, as DNA: TGTGCCAGCAGTTTCTACGCCAATCAGCCCCAGCATTTT.

The V and J genes are TRBV7-6 and TRBJ2-3; D gene uncertain. The CDR3 sequence is 12 residues long. V was pared by 5 bases and J by 6 bases, with 9 bases between. CDR1 SGHVS and CDR2 FNYEAQ come from the germline V gene. The CDR3 reads CASSKLGDTQYF. The CDR3 bases are TGTGCCAGCAGCAAACTTGGGGATACGCAGTATTTT.

The chain couples TRBV5-1 to TRBJ2-4; 7 nucleotides match TRBD1. This CDR3 comprises 14 residues. CDR1 is SGHRS and CDR2 is YFSETQ in the germline V gene. Germline trimming cut 0 bases from V and 5 bases from J; bases unmatched to any gene: 2. CDR3 region: CASSLAGQENIQYF. Written as DNA, the CDR3 is TGCGCCAGCAGCTTGGCCGGACAGGAAAACATTCAGTACTTC.

The sample holds many counts of this clonotype. The V gene is TRBV20-1, the J gene TRBJ2-2; 13 nucleotides line up with TRBD2. V dropped 6 bases and J dropped 8; count of bases not matched to a gene: 6. The V gene's germline CDR1 is DFQATT and CDR2 SNEGSKA (reference sequence). The CDR3 runs 14 residues. DNA of the CDR3: TGCAGTGCCGAACTAGCGGGGGGGCCTGGGGAGCTGTTTTTT. Encoded protein: CSAELAGGPGELFF.

This clonotype came up many times. The chain uses TRBV5-4 and TRBJ1-2; no firm D call. Trimming pared 0 bases from V and 4 bases from J, leaving 10 bases between. The length of the CDR3 is 14 residues. The germline CDR1 and CDR2 sequences are SGHNT and YYREEE (reference sequence). The CDR3 DNA is TGTGCCAGCAGCTTGGTGGGCGGAGCCTATGGCTACACCTTC. Translating it yields CASSLVGGAYGYTF.

The chain couples TRBV20-1 to TRBJ1-4; D remains unclear. CDR3 length: 11 amino acids. The V gene's germline CDR1 is DFQATT and CDR2 SNEGSKA (reference sequence). V was cut by 4 bases and J by 5 bases, with 5 bases left in between. Here the CDR3 DNA reads TGCAGTGCTAACAACAATGAAAAACTGTTTTTT. This encodes CSANNNEKLFF.

V usage is TRBV7-8 and J usage is TRBJ1-2; D is uncertain. Germline loops: CDR1 SGHVS, CDR2 FQNEAQ. The CDR3 is 8 amino acids. The ends were cut back, 3 bases at V and 10 bases at J, with 0 bases in the middle. The CDR3 reads CASSFYTF. For the CDR3, the DNA is TGTGCCAGCAGCTTCTACACCTTC.

In its sample, this clonotype was seen a few times. J is TRBJ2-3 and V is TRBV30; a possible D gene is TRBD2 (5 bases). The germline CDR1 and CDR2 sequences are GTSNPN and SVGIG (reference sequence). The CDR3 totals 17 residues. Trimming left V 2 bases short and J 3 bases short, with 21 bases between. In nucleotides, the CDR3 is TGTGCCTGGAGTCCTCACCCGAAGCGGATACAGACAGATACGCAGTATTTT. It codes for CAWSPHPKRIQTDTQYF.

This clonotype was seen more than once but under ten times. The chain couples TRBV20-1 to TRBJ2-4; 11 bases are a match to TRBD2. The V and J ends lost 5 bases and 6 bases, in that order; junction bases with no gene match: 6. In germline, CDR1 is DFQATT, CDR2 SNEGSKA (reference sequence). This CDR3 has 14 residues. In DNA, the CDR3 is TGCAGTGCTCCTACGGGGACTAGCGGAAACATTCAGTACTTC. It codes for CSAPTGTSGNIQYF.

The chain uses TRBV6-5 and TRBJ2-7, with TRBD2 matching over 9 bases. The CDR3 sequence is 15 residues long. The V and J ends lost 6 bases and 3 bases, in that order; junction bases with no gene match: 9. Germline-derived CDR1 and CDR2 are MNHEY and SVGAGI. The DNA for the CDR3 is TGTGCCAGCAGCGGCGGGAGGGGGCTTAGCTACGAGCAGTACTTC. The encoded protein is CASSGGRGLSYEQYF.

This clonotype was counted between two and nine times. CDR3 coding DNA: TGCGCCAGCAGCCTGGGGTACACTCCCAGGCGGGAGACCCAGTACTTC. Amino acid sequence: CASSLGYTPRRETQYF. This chain connects TRBV5-1 to TRBJ2-5; D is unresolved. Per germline, CDR1 SGHRS and CDR2 YFSETQ. V was cut by 4 bases and J by 5 bases, with 21 bases left in between. This CDR3 has 16 residues.

This clonotype was found a few times. This sequence joins TRBV7-2 and TRBJ2-5; 11 nucleotides match TRBD2. Germline CDR1 reads SGHTA; CDR2 reads FQGNSA. Trimming at V came to 5 bases and at J to 5 bases, leaving 16 bases not matched to a gene. This CDR3 contains 18 residues. For the CDR3, the DNA is TGTGCCAGCAGCCCGAACCTCAGACTAGCGGGGAGGAGCGAGACCCAGTACTTC. Amino acids: CASSPNLRLAGRSETQYF.

This clonotype was detected only a few times. V gene TRBV14 combines with J gene TRBJ2-1; the D call may be TRBD1 or TRBD2 (5 bases each). CDR3 length equals 14 residues. The V end lost 4 bases, the J end lost 5 bases, and 12 bases lay between the germline ends. Germline lookup yields CDR1 SGHDN and CDR2 FVKESK. CDR3 loop: CASSLTGADNEQFF. The CDR3 DNA follows: TGTGCCAGCAGCCTCACCGGGGCGGACAATGAGCAGTTCTTC.

This clonotype has just a few counts. The chain uses TRBV3-1 and TRBJ2-7; perhaps TRBD1 as D (5 bases). The germline V gene encodes CDR1 LGHDT and CDR2 YNNKEL (reference sequence). The CDR3 consists of 14 residues. V lost 1 base and J lost 12, with 19 bases in between. As DNA, the CDR3 is TGTGCCAGCAGCCAAGTATTAAGGCAGGGAAGACTGTACTTC. Amino acid sequence: CASSQVLRQGRLYF.

This clonotype was counted a few times. The V gene is TRBV7-9, the J gene TRBJ2-1, with D possibly being TRBD1 (5 bases). The V and J ends lost 5 bases and 4 bases respectively, with 21 bases between them. In germline, CDR1 is SEHNR, CDR2 FQNEAQ (reference sequence). CDR3 length equals 17 residues. Written as DNA, the CDR3 is TGTGCCAGCAGCCCCCCACTAAGGACATCTTATTACAATGAGCAGTTCTTC. Protein sequence: CASSPPLRTSYYNEQFF.